Listed here are 3 T cell receptor beta chains from one sample, sequenced in a study of CD8+CD57+ T cells in acquired aplastic anemia. Patients who underwent sequencing had shown CD8+CD57+ cell expansion by flow cytometry. Profiling that covered TCR beta VDJ and CDR3 relied on genomic DNA as its template. From the reads, TCRdb called clonotypes with MiXCR, one entry per CDR3 protein. The sample contains 120,000 or so distinct CDR3 sequences, about 50% of which appear only once. Sequencing was performed on sorted CD4+, CD8+, or CD8+CD57+ T cells (not recorded which) from PBMCs. These receptor sequences come from a human donor with aplastic anemia.

This chain links TRBV4-3 with TRBJ2-1, with TRBD2 identical over 8 bases. The CDR3 has 15 amino acids. J was trimmed by 5 bases and V by 3 bases; bases with no gene match: 6. Germline V gene sequence: CDR1 LGHNA, CDR2 YSLEER. The CDR3 DNA is TGCGCCAGCAGCCAGCCGGGACTAGAGGACAATGAGCAGTTCTTC. Its protein is CASSQPGLEDNEQFF.

The chain combines TRBV4-2 with TRBJ2-5; 10 bases match TRBD2. J lost 4 bases, V lost 0 bases, and 2 bases had no gene match. Looked up from germline, CDR1 is LGHNA and CDR2 is YNFKEQ. The CDR3 spans 15 residues. The CDR3 DNA reads TGTGCCAGCAGCCAAGAAGCGGGGGGGCTAGAGACCCAGTACTTC. Protein product: CASSQEAGGLETQYF.

This clonotype was found a few times. The CDR3 region is CASSRSTGAYNEQFF. For the CDR3, the DNA is TGTGCCAGCAGTCGTTCGACAGGGGCCTACAATGAGCAGTTCTTC. The rearrangement uses TRBV2 and TRBJ2-1, with 8 bases identical to TRBD1. Trimming took 5 bases from V and 2 from J; bases not matched to a gene: 5. The length of the CDR3 is 15 residues. The germline V gene encodes CDR1 SNHLY and CDR2 FYNNEI.